The 9 T cell receptor beta chains below were found in one sample sequenced in a study of blood T cell repertoires in COVID-19. Profiling relied on immunoSEQ multiplex PCR, and the TCRdb table lists in-frame clones only, not all of them. Seen here are 200,000 to 300,000 clones, nearly 90% observed once, and the top ten hold 0.65% to 0.95%. The source material was peripheral blood. These TCRs come from a woman under 40 with acute or convalescent COVID-19.

J is TRBJ2-3 and V is TRBV7-3, with 11 bases fitting TRBD2. CDR3 size: 16 residues. In germline, CDR1 is SGHTA, CDR2 FQGTGA. J gave up 0 bases and V 3 bases, and 2 bases lay outside the gene matches. DNA of the CDR3: TGTGCCAGCAGCTTGACTAGCGGGATTAGCACAGATACGCAGTATTTT. This translates into CASSLTSGISTDTQYF.

V usage is TRBV5-6 and J usage is TRBJ2-2; 8 bases agree with TRBD1. This CDR3 is built from 16 residues. Looked up from germline, CDR1 is SGHDT and CDR2 is YYEEEE. Trimming cost V 0 bases and J 5 bases; bases outside gene matches: 6. The CDR3 reads CASSLVWDRTTGELFF. CDR3 DNA: TGTGCCAGCAGCTTGGTGTGGGACAGGACTACCGGGGAGCTGTTTTTT.

In DNA, the CDR3 is TGTGCCAGCAGCCACCCACCGGAGCAAGAGACCCAGTACTTC. Its translation: CASSHPPEQETQYF. V is TRBV4-2 and J is TRBJ2-5; the D is unclear. This CDR3 is built from 14 residues. Germline CDR1 reads LGHNA; CDR2 reads YNFKEQ. Trimming cost V 3 bases and J 2 bases, with 10 bases left between them.

This clone was observed a handful of times. The chain combines TRBV9 with TRBJ2-1; TRBD2 matches 14 bases. Germline lookup yields CDR1 SGDLS and CDR2 YYNGEE. The CDR3 is made up of 16 amino acids. V dropped 4 bases and J dropped 3; count of bases not matched to a gene: 3. The CDR3 nucleotides are TGTGCCAGCAGCAGACTAGCGGGAGGGTACTACAATGAGCAGTTCTTC. It encodes CASSRLAGGYYNEQFF. Filled out from reference TRBV9 and TRBJ2-1, the complete variable domain reads DSGVTQTPKHLITATGQRVTLRCSPRSGDLSVYWYQQSLDQGLQFLIQYYNGEERAKGNILERFSAQQFPDLHSELNLSSLELGDSALYFCASSRLAGGYYNEQFFGPGTRLTVL.

This clone was counted a few times. This rearrangement joins TRBV5-6 to TRBJ2-1; D not resolved. Looked up from germline, CDR1 is SGHDT and CDR2 is YYEEEE. This CDR3 has 12 residues. Trimming removed 4 bases at V and 8 bases at J, with 10 bases between. CDR3 coding DNA: TGTGCCAGCAGCACAAAAGTCTATGAGCAGTTCTTC. This gives the protein CASSTKVYEQFF.

CDR3: CASSSLAGDHVTQYF. The CDR3 DNA sequence: TGTGCCAGCAGCTCCTTAGCGGGGGATCATGTTACGCAGTATTTT. V gene TRBV7-2 combines with J gene TRBJ2-3; 9 nucleotides agree with TRBD2. Germline V gene sequence: CDR1 SGHTA, CDR2 FQGNSA. This CDR3 spans 15 amino acids. The ends lost 4 bases at V and 8 bases at J; junction bases unmatched: 10.

This clone was seen a single time. J is TRBJ2-7 and V is TRBV9; no firm D call. There are 13 residues in the CDR3. The germline V gene encodes CDR1 SGDLS and CDR2 YYNGEE. Deletions cut 4 bases from V and 5 bases from J, with 13 bases between. The CDR3, as DNA: TGTGCCAGCAGCCTCACAGTGAGACACGAGCAGTACTTC. Protein product: CASSLTVRHEQYF. Supplemented by reference TRBV9 and TRBJ2-7, the full variable domain reads DSGVTQTPKHLITATGQRVTLRCSPRSGDLSVYWYQQSLDQGLQFLIQYYNGEERAKGNILERFSAQQFPDLHSELNLSSLELGDSALYFCASSLTVRHEQYFGPGTRLTVT.

A few counts support this clone. The chain is built from TRBV9 and TRBJ2-2; D gene unclear. The germline CDR1 and CDR2 sequences are SGDLS and YYNGEE. V lost 0 bases to trimming and J lost 3 bases, with 3 bases between them. The CDR3 has 13 amino acids. The CDR3 nucleotides are TGTGCCAGCAGCGTAGACTACACCGGGGAGCTGTTTTTT. Translated, it gives CASSVDYTGELFF.

The rearrangement joins TRBV9 to TRBJ2-1; 7 positions agree with TRBD2. V dropped 0 bases and J dropped 10; count of bases not matched to a gene: 13. The CDR3 sequence is 16 residues long. Germline V gives CDR1 SGDLS, CDR2 YYNGEE. Here the CDR3 DNA reads TGTGCCAGCAGCGTAGGGTCTAGCGGCGGTGACGTCGAGCAGTTCTTC. It encodes CASSVGSSGGDVEQFF.